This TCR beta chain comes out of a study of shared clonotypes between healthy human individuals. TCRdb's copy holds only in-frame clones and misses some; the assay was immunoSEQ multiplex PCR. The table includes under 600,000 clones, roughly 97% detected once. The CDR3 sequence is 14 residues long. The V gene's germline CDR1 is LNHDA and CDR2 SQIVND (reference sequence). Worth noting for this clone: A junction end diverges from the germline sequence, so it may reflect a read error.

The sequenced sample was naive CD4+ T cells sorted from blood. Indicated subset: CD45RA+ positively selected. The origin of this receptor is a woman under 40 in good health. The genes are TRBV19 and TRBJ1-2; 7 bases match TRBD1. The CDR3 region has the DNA TGTGCCAGTAGTAGCGTCCAGGGGGATTATGCCTACACCTTC. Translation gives CASSSVQGDYAYTF.